Presented here are 15 T cell receptor beta chains from one specimen sequenced in a study of T cells in Graves' hyperthyroidism and ophthalmopathy. The source material, RNA transcripts, was used to amplify TCR beta CDR3 regions. Carried out on the TCR CDR3, a first-round RT-PCR used the HTBI primer set. In TCRdb, the multiplex PCR reads were re-called with MiXCR into one record per CDR3 protein. The sample gives 250,000 to 300,000 distinct CDR3 sequences, nearly 15% of which show up once; over 25% is in the top ten. The sample taken for sequencing was blood. The receptor source for this set is a woman in her fifties or sixties with Graves' hyperthyroidism that later progressed to Graves' ophthalmopathy.

This clonotype has at least ten counts. The chain uses TRBV30 and TRBJ2-7; D perhaps matches TRBD1 (6 bases). Trimming cost V 3 bases and J 5 bases, with 20 bases left between them. This CDR3 spans 15 amino acids. Germline CDR1 and CDR2: GTSNPN and SVGIG (reference sequence). DNA for the CDR3: TGTGCCTGGAGCGTCGGGACACTCGTAAAGGACGAGCAGTACTTC. Its translation: CAWSVGTLVKDEQYF. The whole variable domain, remainder taken from reference TRBV30 and TRBJ2-7, is SQTIHQWPATLVQPVGSPLSLECTVEGTSNPNLYWYRQAAGRGLQLLFYSVGIGQISSEVPQNLSASRPQDRQFILSSKKLLLSDSGFYLCAWSVGTLVKDEQYFGPGTRLTVT.

The chain has TRBV27 and TRBJ2-3; 8 positions agree with TRBD2. The CDR3 consists of 15 residues. CDR1 is MNHEY, CDR2 SMNVEV, per germline (reference sequence). V trimming: 5 bases; J trimming: 4 bases; junction bases outside the gene matches: 8. CDR3 sequence: CASSTGTAGADTQYF. CDR3 nucleotides: TGTGCCAGCAGTACCGGCACAGCGGGAGCAGATACGCAGTATTTT.

In this sample, this clonotype turned up many times. This chain connects TRBV29-1 to TRBJ2-1; tentative D call: TRBD1 (5 bases). Germline V gives CDR1 SQVTM, CDR2 ANQGSEA. CDR3 length equals 13 residues. The V gene lost 3 bases and the J gene lost 1 base, with 7 bases spanning the gap. The CDR3 coding sequence is TGCAGCGTTGACAAGGGGTCCTACAATGAGCAGTTCTTC. This codes for CSVDKGSYNEQFF.

There are many counts of this clonotype. Here the CDR3 reads CASSHRGGETQYF. CDR3 DNA sequence: TGTGCCAGCAGCCACAGGGGGGGGGAGACCCAGTACTTC. This sequence joins TRBV3-1 and TRBJ2-5; D may correspond to TRBD1 or TRBD2 (7 bases each). Per germline, CDR1 LGHDT and CDR2 YNNKEL (reference sequence). The V end lost 3 bases, the J end lost 5 bases, and 10 bases lay between the germline ends. The length of the CDR3 is 13 residues.

In its sample, this clonotype was seen many times. J is TRBJ2-1 and V is TRBV5-1, with a possible D match to TRBD1 (5 bases). V shed 5 bases and J shed 2 bases, with 11 bases lying between them. Germline V gives CDR1 SGHRS, CDR2 YFSETQ. The CDR3 loop spans 14 amino acids. The DNA of the CDR3 is TGCGCCAGCAGGCCTCTGGGGCCCTACAATGAGCAGTTCTTC. Translation gives CASRPLGPYNEQFF.

The sample holds many counts of this clonotype. The rearrangement links TRBV7-8 to TRBJ2-3; TRBD1 or TRBD2 may be the D gene (5 bases each). Germline loops: CDR1 SGHVS, CDR2 FQNEAQ. This CDR3 comprises 15 residues. V was cut by 4 bases and J by 3 bases, with 14 bases left in between. CDR3 DNA sequence: TGTGCCAGCAGCTCGCTAGTTGAGGGGACAGATACGCAGTATTTT. Amino acids: CASSSLVEGTDTQYF.

This clonotype was recorded many times. V is TRBV5-6 and J is TRBJ1-1; 7 nucleotides line up with TRBD1. With 2 bases clipped from V and 4 bases from J, the junction kept 8 bases outside the gene matches. The V gene's germline CDR1 is SGHDT and CDR2 YYEEEE. The CDR3 has 15 residues. CDR3 in amino acids: CASSLGTDSFTEAFF. Written as DNA, the CDR3 is TGTGCCAGCAGCTTAGGGACAGACTCGTTCACTGAAGCTTTCTTT.

This clonotype occurred many times. This chain links TRBV9 with TRBJ2-1, with 11 bases fitting TRBD1. This CDR3 comprises 15 residues. Losses at the gene ends were 2 bases for V and 7 bases for J; bases not matched to a gene: 5. Per the germline V gene, CDR1 is SGDLS and CDR2 is YYNGEE. The chain's CDR3 is CASSVWTGGENEQFF. CDR3 DNA: TGTGCCAGCAGCGTCTGGACAGGGGGCGAAAATGAGCAGTTCTTC.

J is TRBJ1-1 and V is TRBV28; 8 nucleotides agree with TRBD1. The CDR3 is made up of 18 amino acids. CDR1 MDHEN and CDR2 SYDVKM come from the germline V gene. J lost 1 base, V lost 4 bases, and 14 bases had no gene match. The CDR3 DNA reads TGTGCCAGCAGTTACCACATAGGACAGGGCTTGACGAACACTGAAGCTTTCTTT. Amino acid sequence: CASSYHIGQGLTNTEAFF.

This clonotype was observed at least ten times. The rearrangement uses TRBV6-2 or TRBV6-3 and TRBJ2-3, with 9 nucleotides matching TRBD2. The CDR3 totals 19 residues. Germline values: CDR1 MNHEY, CDR2 SVGEGT. V lost 0 bases to trimming and J lost 6 bases; unmatched junction nucleotides: 16. As DNA, the CDR3 is TGTGCCAGCAGTTACTCGTTTCGAGCGTCCGGCGGGAGGGCGGATACGCAGTATTTT. It is translated as CASSYSFRASGGRADTQYF.

This clonotype showed up many times. The V and J genes are TRBV7-9 and TRBJ2-1; 7 bases are a match to TRBD2. Per germline, CDR1 SEHNR and CDR2 FQNEAQ (reference sequence). The CDR3 contains 13 residues. J was trimmed by 15 bases and V by 4 bases; bases with no gene match: 12. The CDR3 sequence: CASSSGASGAPFF. For the CDR3, the DNA is TGTGCCAGCAGCTCCGGGGCTAGCGGAGCGCCGTTCTTC.

This clonotype was counted many times. CDR3 sequence: CAISGLAATSSREQYF. In DNA form, the CDR3 reads TGTGCCATCAGTGGACTAGCGGCGACTAGCAGTAGGGAGCAGTACTTC. The chain joins TRBV10-3 to TRBJ2-7, with 9 nucleotides matching TRBD2. Germline lookup yields CDR1 ENHRY and CDR2 SYGVKD. J lost 7 bases, V lost 4 bases, and 14 bases had no gene match. The length of the CDR3 is 16 residues.

This clonotype was picked up a small number of times. The chain couples TRBV20-1 to TRBJ1-5; D is uncertain. Germline CDR1 DFQATT, CDR2 SNEGSKA (reference sequence). V was trimmed by 4 bases and J by 4 bases, leaving 14 bases between them. The CDR3 covers 14 residues. CDR3: CSAKQVRGNQPQHF. In DNA, the CDR3 is TGCAGTGCTAAGCAGGTACGGGGAAATCAGCCCCAGCATTTT.

This clonotype was detected many times. V is TRBV28 and J is TRBJ2-1, with TRBD1 matching 8 bases. Germline loops: CDR1 MDHEN, CDR2 SYDVKM. This CDR3 spans 14 amino acids. V gave up 5 bases and J gave up 4 bases; unmatched junction bases: 4. The chain's CDR3 is CASSVGQGYNEQFF. The DNA for the CDR3 is TGTGCCAGCAGTGTCGGACAGGGATACAATGAGCAGTTCTTC.

Regarding this clonotype: Given a much more abundant clone one base away, this may be a read error. The chain is built from TRBV28 and TRBJ2-7; tentatively, D is TRBD2 (6 bases). In germline, CDR1 is MDHEN, CDR2 SYDVKM. Trimming took 5 bases from V and 2 from J, leaving 16 bases between them. The CDR3 covers 15 residues. The CDR3 sequence is CASSQAGSGAYEQYF. The CDR3 coding sequence is TGTGCCAGCAGTCAGGCGGGTAGCGGAGCCTACGAGCAGTACTTC.